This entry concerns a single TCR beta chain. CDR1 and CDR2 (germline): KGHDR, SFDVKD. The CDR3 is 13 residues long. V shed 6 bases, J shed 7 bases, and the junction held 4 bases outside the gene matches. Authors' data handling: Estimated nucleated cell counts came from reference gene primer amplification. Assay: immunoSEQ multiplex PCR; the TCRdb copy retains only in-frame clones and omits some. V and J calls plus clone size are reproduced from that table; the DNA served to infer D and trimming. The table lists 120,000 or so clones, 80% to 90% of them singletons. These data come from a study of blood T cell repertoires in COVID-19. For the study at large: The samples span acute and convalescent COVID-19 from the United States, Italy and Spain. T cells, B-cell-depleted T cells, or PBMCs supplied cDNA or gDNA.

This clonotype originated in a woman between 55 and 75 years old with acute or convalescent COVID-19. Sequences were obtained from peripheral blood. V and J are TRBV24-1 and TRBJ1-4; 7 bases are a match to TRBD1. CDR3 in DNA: TGTGCCACCAGTAAGGGGGCCCGTGAAAAACTGTTTTTT. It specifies CATSKGAREKLFF.